The clone carrying this TCR beta chain was seen repeatedly, ten times or more. The CDR3 contains 14 residues. Per germline, CDR1 MDHEN and CDR2 SYDVKM. V lost 5 bases and J 1 base, leaving 12 bases between the germline ends. This sample was taken from a study of T cells in Graves' hyperthyroidism and ophthalmopathy. The study excluded patients with uncontrolled infection, other autoimmune disease, pregnancy or lactation. Template material for amplifying TCR beta CDR3 regions consisted of RNA transcripts. In the first-round RT-PCR of the TCR CDR3, the HTBI primer set was used. TCRdb reprocessed the multiplex PCR reads via MiXCR and lists one record per CDR3 protein. The sample comprises some 720,000 distinct CDR3 sequences, 16% of which are singletons, and under 10% rests with the top ten.

This chain connects TRBV28 to TRBJ2-7, with D possibly being TRBD1 (5 bases). This sequence originates from a man aged 18-30 years with Graves' hyperthyroidism. Specimen: blood. This chain's CDR3 is CASSPRQISYEQYF. CDR3 nucleotides: TGTGCCAGCAGTCCGAGACAGATTTCCTACGAGCAGTACTTC.